Below are 24 T cell receptor beta chains sequenced from a single sample in a study of T cell repertoires in cytomegalovirus infection. Antigens for these TCRs are unknown. TCRdb re-called the reads through MiXCR, storing one row per CDR3 protein. The repertoire consists of 95,000 to 120,000 distinct CDR3 sequences, with about 33% occurring once and the leading ten covering 41%. The sequencing used CD8+ T cells from cultured PBMCs, collected from culture after CMV antigen stimulation. The receptor source for this set is a human donor in good health (CMV status not recorded). Some clones in this sample may be carry-over from other donors' samples.

This clonotype was detected a few times. The V call is TRBV7-2, the J call TRBJ1-2, with unresolved D. This CDR3 spans 13 amino acids. V was shortened by 3 bases and J by 4 bases, with 9 bases between the two germline ends. Germline assignment: CDR1 SGHTA and CDR2 FQGNSA. CDR3 coding DNA: TGTGCCAGCAGCTTGAATCCAGGCTATGGCTACACCTTC. Translating it yields CASSLNPGYGYTF.

This clonotype was detected only a few times. The junction departs from germline at one end; a sequencing error may be responsible. The chain carries TRBV7-7 and TRBJ2-5, with D uncertain. Germline V gene lookup returns CDR1 SSHAT and CDR2 FNYEAQ (reference sequence). The CDR3 has 13 amino acids. CDR3 DNA: TGTGCTAGCAGCTTAGTGCCGCCCCGTCCCCAGTACTTC. Translation gives CASSLVPPRPQYF.

The chain has TRBV11-2 and TRBJ2-2; 9 bases line up with TRBD1. There are 17 residues in the CDR3. Germline CDR1 is SGHAT and CDR2 is FQNNGV. J was trimmed by 3 bases and V by 5 bases; bases with no gene match: 10. This chain's CDR3 is CASSRISGTGHTGELFF. Here the CDR3 DNA reads TGTGCCAGCAGCCGTATTTCCGGGACAGGGCACACCGGGGAGCTGTTTTTT.

This clonotype came up a few times. The chain has TRBV29-1 and TRBJ2-7; D is possibly TRBD2 (5 bases). Germline V gene data show CDR1 as SQVTM and CDR2 as ANQGSEA. V lost 5 bases and J lost 5, with 13 bases in between. The CDR3 is made up of 12 amino acids. CDR3 DNA sequence: TGCAGCGTTCGTGAGGGTGTCGACGAGCAGTACTTC. It translates to CSVREGVDEQYF.

This clonotype was seen ten or more times. The rearrangement links TRBV7-8 to TRBJ2-1; 10 bases align to TRBD2. The V and J ends lost 8 bases and 2 bases, in that order; junction bases with no gene match: 12. CDR1 SGHVS and CDR2 FQNEAQ come from the germline V gene. The CDR3 loop spans 17 amino acids. CDR3 amino acids: CASLMGGAGGTYNEQFF. CDR3 DNA sequence: TGTGCCAGCCTCATGGGTGGAGCGGGGGGGACCTACAATGAGCAGTTCTTC.

This chain joins TRBV27 and TRBJ2-1; no firm D call. Germline V gives CDR1 MNHEY, CDR2 SMNVEV (reference sequence). CDR3 length: 13 amino acids. The ends were cut back, 3 bases at V and 5 bases at J, with 8 bases in the middle. The CDR3 loop is CASSFLGNNEQFF. CDR3 in DNA: TGTGCCAGCAGTTTTCTGGGGAACAATGAGCAGTTCTTC.

V gene TRBV7-8 combines with J gene TRBJ2-3; D uncertain. Germline-derived CDR1 and CDR2 are SGHVS and FQNEAQ. V gave up 5 bases and J gave up 0 bases, with 9 bases separating them. The CDR3 has 14 amino acids. The CDR3 region has the DNA TGTGCCAGCAGCGATGACGGGAGCACAGATACGCAGTATTTT. Protein sequence: CASSDDGSTDTQYF. The full variable domain, in which reference TRBV7-8 and TRBJ2-3 provide the parts outside the CDR3, is GAGVSQSPRYKVAKRGQDVALRCDPISGHVSLFWYQQALGQGPEFLTYFQNEAQLDKSGLPSDRFFAERPEGSVSTLKIQRTQQEDSAVYLCASSDDGSTDTQYFGPGTRLTVL.

This clonotype appeared a few times. The chain combines TRBV19 with TRBJ1-1; no reliable D call. There are 12 residues in the CDR3. Germline CDR1 reads LNHDA; CDR2 reads SQIVND (reference sequence). V was clipped by 6 bases and J by 10 bases, with 15 bases between them. This chain's CDR3 is CASSWGNKRAFF. The DNA of the CDR3 is TGTGCCAGTAGCTGGGGAAACAAGAGAGCTTTCTTT.

This chain links TRBV28 with TRBJ1-5; no clear D. The CDR3 runs 14 residues. V dropped 6 bases and J dropped 0 bases, with 9 bases sitting between them. Looked up from germline, CDR1 is MDHEN and CDR2 is SYDVKM. As DNA, the CDR3 is TGTGCCAGCAGGACAATTAATAGCAATCAGCCCCAGCATTTT. Amino acid sequence: CASRTINSNQPQHF.

This clonotype has more than one count but fewer than ten. The chain is built from TRBV3-1 and TRBJ1-1; a weak D match, TRBD1 (5 bases). The CDR3 extends over 16 amino acids. The germline V and J ends were trimmed by 4 bases and 1 base, with 16 bases remaining between them. Per germline, CDR1 LGHDT and CDR2 YNNKEL (reference sequence). This CDR3 reads CASSLFRVAGNTEAFF. The CDR3 nucleotides are TGTGCCAGCAGCCTGTTCAGGGTCGCCGGGAACACTGAAGCTTTCTTT.

The CDR3 reads CASSATNYKQYF. Here the CDR3 DNA reads TGTGCCAGCAGCGCTACAAATTACAAGCAGTACTTC. The chain joins TRBV28 to TRBJ2-7, with D hard to call. The CDR3 is made up of 12 amino acids. Germline lookup yields CDR1 MDHEN and CDR2 SYDVKM. The germline V and J ends were trimmed by 6 bases and 8 bases, with 14 bases remaining between them. Based on the CDR3 plus reference TRBV28 and TRBJ2-7, the full variable domain is DVKVTQSSRYLVKRTGEKVFLECVQDMDHENMFWYRQDPGLGLRLIYFSYDVKMKEKGDIPEGYSVSREKKERFSLILESASTNQTSMYLCASSATNYKQYFGPGTRLTVT.

This clonotype was seen more than once but under ten times. The chain links TRBV6-1 to TRBJ2-1; 9 bases align to TRBD2. The V segment lost 1 base and the J segment 3 bases; nucleotides outside the gene matches: 1. CDR1 is MNHNS and CDR2 is SASEGT in the germline V gene. This CDR3 spans 15 amino acids. CDR3 loop: CASSEGRGGYNEQFF. DNA for the CDR3: TGTGCCAGCAGTGAAGGGCGGGGGGGCTACAATGAGCAGTTCTTC.

The V call is TRBV29-1, the J call TRBJ2-6, with 11 nucleotides matching TRBD1. CDR1 SQVTM and CDR2 ANQGSEA come from the germline V gene. CDR3 length: 16 residues. With V trimmed by 6 bases and J by 0 bases, 4 bases remained unmatched. The CDR3 DNA follows: TGCAGCGTCCGGGACAGGGGGGTCTCTGGGGCCAACGTCCTGACTTTC. This gives the protein CSVRDRGVSGANVLTF.

The chain employs TRBV19 and TRBJ1-6, with 8 bases matching TRBD1. The CDR3 runs to 17 residues. V dropped 7 bases and J dropped 10; count of bases not matched to a gene: 18. Germline lookup yields CDR1 LNHDA and CDR2 SQIVND (reference sequence). CDR3 region: CASTHSYRDRQGSPLHF. As DNA, the CDR3 is TGTGCCAGTACCCACTCTTACCGGGACAGGCAAGGCTCACCCCTCCACTTT.

The chain employs TRBV7-2 and TRBJ1-6; possible D gene TRBD1, 5 bases. The length of the CDR3 is 16 residues. Germline V gives CDR1 SGHTA, CDR2 FQGNSA. V lost 5 bases and J 6 bases, leaving 17 bases between the germline ends. The CDR3 spells CASSPEVQGLNSPLHF. In DNA, the CDR3 is TGTGCCAGCAGCCCCGAGGTCCAGGGCCTTAATTCACCCCTCCACTTT. The full variable domain, its missing parts supplied by reference TRBV7-2 and TRBJ1-6, is GAGVSQSPSNKVTEKGKDVELRCDPISGHTALYWYRQSLGQGLEFLIYFQGNSAPDKSGLPSDRFSAERTGGSVSTLTIQRTQQEDSAVYLCASSPEVQGLNSPLHFGNGTRLTVT.

The chain uses TRBV7-6 and TRBJ2-2; 8 nucleotides agree with TRBD1. The V segment lost 6 bases and the J segment 3 bases; nucleotides outside the gene matches: 6. This CDR3 region has 15 residues. Germline V CDR1 and CDR2: SGHVS, FNYEAQ. The DNA of the CDR3 is TGTGCCAGCAGAGGGACAGGTTTGCACACCGGGGAGCTGTTTTTT. It specifies CASRGTGLHTGELFF.

For this clonotype: Since a much larger clone is just one base distant, this may be a read error. The genes are TRBV12-3 or TRBV12-4 and TRBJ2-7; no clear D. CDR3 length equals 12 residues. The V and J ends lost 6 bases and 9 bases respectively, with 15 bases between them. This CDR3 reads CASSKQLGPQYF. As DNA, the CDR3 is TGTGCCAGCAGCAAACAGCTCGGTCCGCAGTACTTC.

The V gene is TRBV10-3, the J gene TRBJ2-7, with TRBD2 identical over 12 bases. CDR1 and CDR2 (germline): ENHRY, SYGVKD. Losses at the gene ends were 5 bases for V and 6 bases for J; bases not matched to a gene: 11. CDR3 length: 16 residues. CDR3 residues: CAISRLWTSGEAEQYF. In DNA, the CDR3 is TGTGCCATCAGTCGCCTCTGGACTAGCGGGGAGGCCGAGCAGTACTTC.

In this sample, this clonotype turned up a few times. The chain is built from TRBV5-4 and TRBJ2-3; D is perhaps TRBD1 or TRBD2 (5 bases each). The CDR3 contains 14 residues. The germline gives CDR1 SGHNT, CDR2 YYREEE (reference sequence). V lost 3 bases to trimming and J lost 0 bases, with 8 bases between them. The CDR3 sequence is CASSYGTSTDTQYF. Written as DNA, the CDR3 is TGTGCCAGCAGCTATGGGACCAGCACAGATACGCAGTATTTT.

This clonotype was seen repeatedly, ten times or more. The chain joins TRBV27 to TRBJ2-7; D is unclear. Trimming pared 6 bases from V and 0 bases from J, leaving 6 bases between. This CDR3 spans 12 amino acids. Germline CDR1 MNHEY, CDR2 SMNVEV (reference sequence). CDR3 loop: CASSPSSYEQYF. The DNA for the CDR3 is TGTGCCAGCAGCCCGAGCTCCTACGAGCAGTACTTC.

This chain links TRBV19 with TRBJ2-7; TRBD1 agrees at 11 bases. The CDR3 has 14 amino acids. CDR1 and CDR2 from the germline V gene are LNHDA and SQIVND (reference sequence). J lost 4 bases, V lost 9 bases, and 8 bases had no gene match. The CDR3 loop reads CARKWDRGNYEQYF. The CDR3 DNA is TGTGCCAGGAAATGGGACAGGGGGAATTACGAGCAGTACTTC.

The chain joins TRBV20-1 to TRBJ2-7; D possibly uses TRBD1 or TRBD2 (6 bases each). This CDR3 is built from 19 residues. CDR1 and CDR2 from the germline V gene are DFQATT and SNEGSKA (reference sequence). V dropped 0 bases and J dropped 2 bases, with 26 bases sitting between them. The CDR3 DNA reads as TGCAGTGCTAGAGATCTTAAGGGGGGCGAGGTTCTGTCACCCTACGAGCAGTACTTC. Its protein is CSARDLKGGEVLSPYEQYF.

This clonotype has more than one count but fewer than ten. The chain is built from TRBV12-3 or TRBV12-4 and TRBJ1-1, with D perhaps matching TRBD1 (5 bases). CDR3 size: 13 residues. V lost 5 bases and J 5 bases, leaving 12 bases between the germline ends. The CDR3 loop reads CASSPEGWTEAFF. The CDR3 nucleotides are TGTGCCAGCAGTCCCGAGGGGTGGACTGAAGCTTTCTTT.

The chain is built from TRBV27 and TRBJ2-7; D tentatively reads TRBD1 or TRBD2 (5 bases each). CDR3 length: 15 residues. Germline values: CDR1 MNHEY, CDR2 SMNVEV (reference sequence). Deletions cut 5 bases from V and 0 bases from J, with 14 bases between. CDR3 amino acids: CASSLTGTASYEQYF. DNA for the CDR3: TGTGCCAGCAGTCTTACCGGGACGGCCTCCTACGAGCAGTACTTC.